Here is one T cell receptor (beta chain) with its context. Antigen unknown. The data were taken from a study of beta chain features in type 1 diabetes. The study reverse transcribed the entire isolated RNA, so it sequenced expressed TCRB transcripts. Sequencing was performed with immunoSEQ multiplex PCR; in TCRdb, only in-frame clones are kept and a portion is missing. This table has some 150,000 clones, less than 10% appearing once. The study, taken as a whole, reports: The study found moderately but significantly shorter TCRB CDR3s in all four CD4+ subsets of Type 1 diabetes patients. HLA influence on TCRB rearrangement stayed unresolved here.

The origin of this receptor is a woman in her thirties or forties in good health. The sequenced sample consisted of central memory CD4+ T cells from blood.

CDR3 loop: CASSLPRGGSYNEQFF. CDR3 DNA: TGTGCCAGCTCACTCCCCCGCGGGGGCTCCTACAATGAGCAGTTCTTC. The V call is TRBV18, the J call TRBJ2-1, with 7 bases matching TRBD2. This CDR3 is 16 amino acids long. V dropped 4 bases and J dropped 0; count of bases not matched to a gene: 6. Germline values: CDR1 KGHSH, CDR2 LQKENI.